The clone carrying this T cell receptor (beta chain) occurred a few times. The antigen is undetermined. Germline trimming cut 6 bases from V and 0 bases from J; bases unmatched to any gene: 5. The CDR3 is 15 residues long. The germline V gene has CDR1 MDHEN and CDR2 SYDVKM. This specimen belongs to a study of OX40 agonist ivuxolimab in advanced cancers. For the study at large: Participants could have had prior anti-PD-1, anti-PD-L1 or anti-CTLA-4 therapy, and approximately 37% had some.

Sequencing was performed with immunoSEQ multiplex PCR; in TCRdb, only in-frame clones are kept and a portion is missing. The table has roughly 88,000 clones, around 87% seen once. Study-level points and caveats: Relatively little clonal expansion, among the lowest observed, appeared in partial responders at 0.1-3.0 mg/kg. More expanded clones were seen, on average, in CD8+ T cells than in CD4+.

This TCR was sampled from an adult with an advanced solid tumor such as melanoma, head and neck, liver or kidney cancer. The chain is built from TRBV28 and TRBJ1-3, with 7 bases that match TRBD1. The sample in question was CD4+ or CD8+ T cells sorted from blood, obtained in a trial of the OX40 agonist ivuxolimab. This CDR3 is CASRTGQNSGNTIYF. DNA for the CDR3: TGTGCCAGCAGAACGGGACAGAACTCTGGAAACACCATATATTTT.